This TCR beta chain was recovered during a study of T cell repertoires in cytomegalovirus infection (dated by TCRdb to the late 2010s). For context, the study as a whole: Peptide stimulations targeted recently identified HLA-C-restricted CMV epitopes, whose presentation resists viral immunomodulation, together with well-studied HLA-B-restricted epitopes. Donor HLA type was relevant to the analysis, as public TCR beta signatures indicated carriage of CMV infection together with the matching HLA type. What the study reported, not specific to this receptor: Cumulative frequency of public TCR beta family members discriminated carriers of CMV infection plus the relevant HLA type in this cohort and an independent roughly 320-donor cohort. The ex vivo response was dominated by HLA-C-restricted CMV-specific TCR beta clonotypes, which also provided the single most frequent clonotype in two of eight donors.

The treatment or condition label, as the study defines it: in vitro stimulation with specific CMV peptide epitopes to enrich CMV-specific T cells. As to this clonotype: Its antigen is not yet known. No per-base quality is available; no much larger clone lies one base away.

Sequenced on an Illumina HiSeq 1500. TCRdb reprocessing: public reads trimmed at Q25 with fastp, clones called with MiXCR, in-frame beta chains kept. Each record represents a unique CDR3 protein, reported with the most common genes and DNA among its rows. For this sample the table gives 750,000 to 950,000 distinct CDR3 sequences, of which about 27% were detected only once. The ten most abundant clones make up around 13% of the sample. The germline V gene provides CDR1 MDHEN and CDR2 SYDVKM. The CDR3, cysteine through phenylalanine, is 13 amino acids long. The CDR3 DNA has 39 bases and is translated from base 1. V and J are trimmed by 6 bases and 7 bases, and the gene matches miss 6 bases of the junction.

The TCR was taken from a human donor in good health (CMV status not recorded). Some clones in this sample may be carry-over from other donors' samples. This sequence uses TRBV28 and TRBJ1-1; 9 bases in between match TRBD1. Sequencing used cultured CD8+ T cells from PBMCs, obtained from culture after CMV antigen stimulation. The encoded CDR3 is CASRSDRGLEAFF. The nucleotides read TGTGCCAGCAGATCGGACAGGGGCCTTGAAGCTTTCTTT.